The clone carrying this T cell receptor beta chain was seen repeatedly, ten times or more. CDR3 length: 15 amino acids. Trimming removed 3 bases from V and 5 bases from J, with 11 bases in between. Germline CDR1 ENHRY, CDR2 SYGVKD. MiXCR, run by TCRdb on the reads, gives a single entry per CDR3 protein. Counted here are hundreds of thousands of distinct CDR3 sequences, about 11% occurring once; the ten biggest clones make up 10% to 13%. This sample is drawn from a study of T cell repertoires in cytomegalovirus infection. Overall study context: Carrying CMV and the relevant HLA type showed in public TCR beta signatures.

The origin of this receptor is a human donor in good health (CMV status not recorded). Some clones in this sample may be carry-over from other donors' samples. Sequenced input: PBMCs. V and J are TRBV10-3 and TRBJ1-6; D unresolved. The CDR3 protein is CAISDFLGDNSPLHF. In DNA form, the CDR3 reads TGTGCCATCAGTGATTTCTTAGGCGATAATTCACCCCTCCACTTT.